This TCR beta chain was obtained from a study of prognosis after radiotherapy for stage I lung cancer. Looking at the study overall: Stage I non-small cell lung cancer patients were enrolled from April 2018 to early 2019.

This clonotype has a count of ten or more. This CDR3 has 12 residues. CDR1 is SGHVS and CDR2 is FNYEAQ in the germline V gene. V lost 2 bases, J lost 5 bases, and 7 bases lay in between. Amplification of TCR beta CDR3 from genomic DNA used two-round multiplex PCR. The use of primers specific to each TRBV and TRBJ gene characterized first-round PCR. As the PCR entered its second round, universal primers were used. TCRdb independently ran MiXCR on the multiplex PCR reads; one entry per CDR3 protein. The data show some 38,000 distinct CDR3 sequences, with roughly a quarter seen just once and around 25% held by the top ten. For each of two time points, an approximately 6-milliliter draw of peripheral blood was taken.

Source: PBMCs, taken before or after stereotactic body radiation therapy (not recorded which). V usage is TRBV7-6 and J usage is TRBJ2-7, with D unresolved. This clonotype was sampled from a donor over 45 with non-small cell lung cancer. The CDR3 loop is CASSLNQNEQYF. The CDR3 nucleotides are TGTGCCAGCAGCTTAAACCAGAACGAGCAGTACTTC.